This T cell receptor (beta chain) was captured in a study of shared clonotypes between healthy human individuals. The CDR3 spans 15 residues. V lost 4 bases to trimming and J lost 8 bases, with 17 bases between them. CDR1 and CDR2 from the germline V gene are SEHNR and FQNEAQ (reference sequence). Repertoires were generated with immunoSEQ multiplex PCR, while TCRdb's copy carries only in-frame clones and drops some. The table includes around 980,000 clones, about four fifths detected once. Sample: memory CD4+ T cells from PBMCs. Subset in this sample: CD45RA-negative fraction. The rearrangement links TRBV7-9 to TRBJ1-4, with a tentative D call TRBD1 (5 bases). This receptor was taken from a man aged 18 to 30 in good health. Some clones in this sample may be carry-over from other donors' samples. The CDR3 nucleotides read TGTGCCAGCAGCTCACGTAGCCGGGGGGAAGAAAAACTGTTTTTT. Residues: CASSSRSRGEEKLFF.